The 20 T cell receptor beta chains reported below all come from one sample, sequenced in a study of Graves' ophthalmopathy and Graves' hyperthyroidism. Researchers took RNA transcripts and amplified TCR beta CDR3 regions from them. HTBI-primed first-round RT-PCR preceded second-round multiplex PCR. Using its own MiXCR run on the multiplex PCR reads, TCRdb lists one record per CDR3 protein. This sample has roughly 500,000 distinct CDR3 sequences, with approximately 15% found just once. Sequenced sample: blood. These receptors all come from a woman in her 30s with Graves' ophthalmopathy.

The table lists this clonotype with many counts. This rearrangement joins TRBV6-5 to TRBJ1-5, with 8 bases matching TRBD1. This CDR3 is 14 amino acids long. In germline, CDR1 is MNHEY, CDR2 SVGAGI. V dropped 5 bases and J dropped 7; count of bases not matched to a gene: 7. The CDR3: CASSTTGGGQPQHF. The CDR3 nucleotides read TGTGCCAGCAGTACTACAGGGGGTGGCCAGCCCCAGCATTTT.

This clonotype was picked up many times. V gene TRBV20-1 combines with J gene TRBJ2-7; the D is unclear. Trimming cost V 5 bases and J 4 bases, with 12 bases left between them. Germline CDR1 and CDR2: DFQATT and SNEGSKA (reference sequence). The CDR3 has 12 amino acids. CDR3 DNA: TGCAGTGCTGGTAGCTGGATATACGAGCAGTACTTC. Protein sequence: CSAGSWIYEQYF.

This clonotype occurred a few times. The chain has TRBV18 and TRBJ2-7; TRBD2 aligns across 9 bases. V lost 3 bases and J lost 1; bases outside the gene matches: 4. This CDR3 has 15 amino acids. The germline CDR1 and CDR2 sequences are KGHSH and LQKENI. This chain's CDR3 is CASSPTAGGSYEQYF. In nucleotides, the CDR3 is TGTGCCAGCTCACCCACGGCGGGAGGGTCCTACGAGCAGTACTTC.

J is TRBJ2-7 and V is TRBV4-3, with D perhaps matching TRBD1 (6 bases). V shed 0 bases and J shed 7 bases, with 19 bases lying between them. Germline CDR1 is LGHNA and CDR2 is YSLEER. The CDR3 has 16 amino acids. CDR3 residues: CASSQDGRLGGAEQYF. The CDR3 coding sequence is TGCGCCAGCAGCCAAGATGGTCGGTTAGGGGGAGCGGAGCAGTACTTC.

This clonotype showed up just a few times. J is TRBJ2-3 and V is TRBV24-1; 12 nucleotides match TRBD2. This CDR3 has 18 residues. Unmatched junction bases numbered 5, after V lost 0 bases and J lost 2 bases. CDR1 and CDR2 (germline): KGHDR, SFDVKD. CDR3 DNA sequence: TGTGCCACCAGTGATTTGTACCCTAGCGGGGGGGCCACAGATACGCAGTATTTT. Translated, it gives CATSDLYPSGGATDTQYF.

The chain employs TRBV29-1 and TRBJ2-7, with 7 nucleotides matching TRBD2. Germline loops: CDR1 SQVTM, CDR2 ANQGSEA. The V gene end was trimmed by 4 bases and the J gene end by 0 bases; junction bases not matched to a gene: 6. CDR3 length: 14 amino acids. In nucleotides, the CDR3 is TGCAGCGTTGCCTACCCGGGGGGCTCCTACGAGCAGTACTTC. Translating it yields CSVAYPGGSYEQYF.

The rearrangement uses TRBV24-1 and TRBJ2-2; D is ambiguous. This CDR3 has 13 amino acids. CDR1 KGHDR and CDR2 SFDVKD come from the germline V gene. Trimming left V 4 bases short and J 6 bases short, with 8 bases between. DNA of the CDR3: TGTGCCACCAGTGACCTTCATGCCGGGGAGCTGTTTTTT. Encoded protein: CATSDLHAGELFF.

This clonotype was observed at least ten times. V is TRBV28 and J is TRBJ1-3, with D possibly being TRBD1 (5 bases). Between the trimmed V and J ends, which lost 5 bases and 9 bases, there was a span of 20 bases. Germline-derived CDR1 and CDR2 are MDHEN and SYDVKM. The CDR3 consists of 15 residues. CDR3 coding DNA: TGTGCCAGCAGTCACCGGGGGGGAGGGAGCGGCACCATATATTTT. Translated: CASSHRGGGSGTIYF.

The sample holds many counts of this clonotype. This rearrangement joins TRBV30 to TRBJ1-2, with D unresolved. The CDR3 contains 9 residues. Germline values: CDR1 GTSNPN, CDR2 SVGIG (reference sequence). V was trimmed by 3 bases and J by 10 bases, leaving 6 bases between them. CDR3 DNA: TGTGCCTGGAGCCCTCCCTACACCTTC. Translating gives CAWSPPYTF.

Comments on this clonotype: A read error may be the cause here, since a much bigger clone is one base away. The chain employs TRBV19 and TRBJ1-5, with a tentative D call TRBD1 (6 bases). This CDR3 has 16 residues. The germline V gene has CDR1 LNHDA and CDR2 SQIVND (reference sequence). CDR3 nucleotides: TGTGCCAGTAGTATCAGCGGGGGCTGGAGCAATCAGCCCCAGCGTTTT. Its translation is CASSISGGWSNQPQRF. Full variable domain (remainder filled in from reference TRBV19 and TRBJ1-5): DGGITQSPKYLFRKEGQNVTLSCEQNLNHDAMYWYRQDPGQGLRLIYYSQIVNDFQKGDIAEGYSVSREKKESFPLTVTSAQKNPTAFYLCASSISGGWSNQPQRFGDGTRLSIL.

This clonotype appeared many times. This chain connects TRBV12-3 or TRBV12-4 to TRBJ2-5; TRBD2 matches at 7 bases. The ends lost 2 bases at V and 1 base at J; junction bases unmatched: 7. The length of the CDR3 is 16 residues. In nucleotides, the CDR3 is TGTGCCAGCAGTTTATGGGGGGGGTCGAGCCAAGAGACCCAGTACTTC. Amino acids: CASSLWGGSSQETQYF.

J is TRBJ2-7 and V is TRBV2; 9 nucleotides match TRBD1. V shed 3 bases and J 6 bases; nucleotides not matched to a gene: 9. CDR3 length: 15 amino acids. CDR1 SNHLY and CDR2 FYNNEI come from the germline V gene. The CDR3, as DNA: TGTGCCAGCAGTGACGACCTAGGGACAGGGACCGAGCAGTACTTC. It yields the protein CASSDDLGTGTEQYF.

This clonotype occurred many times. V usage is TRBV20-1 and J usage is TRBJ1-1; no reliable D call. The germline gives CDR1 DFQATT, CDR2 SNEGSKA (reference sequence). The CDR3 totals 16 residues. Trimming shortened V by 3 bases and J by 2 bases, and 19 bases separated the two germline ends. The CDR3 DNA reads TGCAGTGCTAGTGACAACGGGGAGCAGATAAACACTGAAGCTTTCTTT. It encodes CSASDNGEQINTEAFF.

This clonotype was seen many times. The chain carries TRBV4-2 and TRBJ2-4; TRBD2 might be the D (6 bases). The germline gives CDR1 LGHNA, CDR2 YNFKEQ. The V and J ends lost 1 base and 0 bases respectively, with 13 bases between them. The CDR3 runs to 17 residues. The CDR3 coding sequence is TGTGCCAGCAGCCAAGTTTTACGGGGACTAGCCAAAAACATTCAGTACTTC. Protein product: CASSQVLRGLAKNIQYF.

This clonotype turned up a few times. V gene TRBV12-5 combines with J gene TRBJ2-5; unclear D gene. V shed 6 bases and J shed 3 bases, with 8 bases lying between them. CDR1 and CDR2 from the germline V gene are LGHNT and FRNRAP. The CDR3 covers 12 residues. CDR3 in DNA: TGTGCTAGTGGGCGATTTGAAGAGACCCAGTACTTC. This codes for CASGRFEETQYF.

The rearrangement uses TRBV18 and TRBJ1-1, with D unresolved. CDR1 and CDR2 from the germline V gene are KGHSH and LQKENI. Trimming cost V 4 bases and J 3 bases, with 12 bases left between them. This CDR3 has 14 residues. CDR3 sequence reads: CASSRDNKYTEAFF. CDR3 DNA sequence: TGTGCCAGCTCACGTGACAACAAATACACTGAAGCTTTCTTT.

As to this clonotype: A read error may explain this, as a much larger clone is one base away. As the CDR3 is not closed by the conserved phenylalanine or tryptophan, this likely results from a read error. DNA for the CDR3: TGTGCCGTCCTCAGGGGCAATCAGCCCCAGCATGTT. Translated: CAVLRGNQPQHV. The V and J genes are TRBV10-3 and TRBJ1-5; TRBD1 is a possible D gene (5 bases). Germline loops: CDR1 ENHRY, CDR2 SYGVKD. The CDR3 spans 12 residues. V was pared by 11 bases and J by 2 bases, with 10 bases between.

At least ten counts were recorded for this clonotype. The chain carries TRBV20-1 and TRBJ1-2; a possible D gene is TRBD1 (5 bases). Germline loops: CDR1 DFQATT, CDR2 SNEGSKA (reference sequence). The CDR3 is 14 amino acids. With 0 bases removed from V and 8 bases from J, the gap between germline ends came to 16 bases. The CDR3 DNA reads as TGCAGTGCTAGAGAGGTGCAGGGCCTTAGGGGCTACACCTTC. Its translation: CSAREVQGLRGYTF.

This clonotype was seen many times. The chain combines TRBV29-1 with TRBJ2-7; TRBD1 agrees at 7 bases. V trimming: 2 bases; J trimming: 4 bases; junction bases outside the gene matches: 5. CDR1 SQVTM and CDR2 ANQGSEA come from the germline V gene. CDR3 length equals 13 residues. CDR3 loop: CSVEPQTGYEQYF. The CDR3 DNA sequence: TGCAGCGTTGAACCCCAGACAGGGTACGAGCAGTACTTC.

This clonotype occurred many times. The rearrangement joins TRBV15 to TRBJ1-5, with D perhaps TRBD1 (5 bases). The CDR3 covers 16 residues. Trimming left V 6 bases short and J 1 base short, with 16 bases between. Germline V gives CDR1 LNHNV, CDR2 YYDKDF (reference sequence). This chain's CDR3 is CATRRRQGPSNQPQHF. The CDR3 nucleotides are TGTGCCACCAGGCGCCGCCAGGGTCCAAGCAATCAGCCCCAGCATTTT.